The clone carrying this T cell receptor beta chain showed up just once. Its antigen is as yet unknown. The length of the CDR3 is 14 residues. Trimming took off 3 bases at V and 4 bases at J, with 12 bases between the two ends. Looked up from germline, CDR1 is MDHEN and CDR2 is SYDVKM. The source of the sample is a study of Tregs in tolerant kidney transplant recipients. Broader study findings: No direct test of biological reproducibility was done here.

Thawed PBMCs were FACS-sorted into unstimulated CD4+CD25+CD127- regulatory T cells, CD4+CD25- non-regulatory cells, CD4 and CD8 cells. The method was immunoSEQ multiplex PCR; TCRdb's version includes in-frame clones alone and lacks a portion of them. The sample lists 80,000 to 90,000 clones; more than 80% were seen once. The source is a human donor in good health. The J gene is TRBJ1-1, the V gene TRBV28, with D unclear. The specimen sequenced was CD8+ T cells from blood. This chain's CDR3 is CASSFLGESTEAFF. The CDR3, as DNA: TGTGCCAGCAGTTTTCTCGGGGAGTCCACTGAAGCTTTCTTT.